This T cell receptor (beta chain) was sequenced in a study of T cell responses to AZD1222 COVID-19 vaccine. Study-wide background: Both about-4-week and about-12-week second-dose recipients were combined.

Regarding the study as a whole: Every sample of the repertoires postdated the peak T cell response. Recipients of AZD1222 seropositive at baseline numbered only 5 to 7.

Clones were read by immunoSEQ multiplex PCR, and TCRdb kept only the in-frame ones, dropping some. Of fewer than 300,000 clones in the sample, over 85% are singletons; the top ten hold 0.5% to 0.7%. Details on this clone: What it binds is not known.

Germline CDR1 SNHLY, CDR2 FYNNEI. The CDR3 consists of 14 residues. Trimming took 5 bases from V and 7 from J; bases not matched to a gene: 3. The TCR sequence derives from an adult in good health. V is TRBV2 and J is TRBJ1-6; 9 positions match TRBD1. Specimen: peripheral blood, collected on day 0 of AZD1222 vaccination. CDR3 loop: CASSPGTGNSPLHF. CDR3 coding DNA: TGTGCCAGCAGTCCCGGGACAGGGAATTCACCCCTCCACTTT.